This entry lists 17 T cell receptor beta chains sequenced from one sample in a study of CXCR3-negative and CXCR3-positive naive CD8 T cells. The authors prepared UMI-labeled TRB cDNA libraries by 5' RACE. TCRdb reprocessed the 5' RACE reads, keeping one entry per CDR3 protein, no DNA. This sample's table has roughly 24,000 distinct CDR3 sequences. Sequenced sample: naive CXCR3- CD8+ T cells from blood. Specified subset: CD45RO-CCR7+CD27+CD95- naive CD8+ T cells lacking CXCR3 (TNR3-). These receptors came from a human donor in good health. Some clones in this sample may be carry-over from other donors' samples.

The gene calls are TRBV7-2 and TRBJ2-7; TCRdb's D gene call, TRBD2, goes unchecked for lack of DNA. The germline V gene encodes CDR1 SGHTA and CDR2 FQGNSA. This CDR3 is 14 amino acids long. The CDR3 sequence: CASSPGLQTYEQYF.

This chain joins TRBV7-9 and TRBJ2-7; absent DNA, TCRdb's TRBD1 call cannot be checked. Germline values: CDR1 SEHNR, CDR2 FQNEAQ (reference sequence). The CDR3 is made up of 15 amino acids. CDR3 in amino acids: CASSLEGQGAYEQYF.

The J gene is TRBJ1-5, the V gene TRBV19. The CDR3 covers 13 residues. Looked up from germline, CDR1 is LNHDA and CDR2 is SQIVND (reference sequence). This CDR3 is CASMRESNQPQHF. Together with reference TRBV19 and TRBJ1-5, the CDR3 gives the full variable domain: DGGITQSPKYLFRKEGQNVTLSCEQNLNHDAMYWYRQDPGQGLRLIYYSQIVNDFQKGDIAEGYSVSREKKESFPLTVTSAQKNPTAFYLCASMRESNQPQHFGDGTRLSIL.

V and J are TRBV6-6 and TRBJ1-1; checking the TCRdb D call of TRBD1 is not possible without DNA. CDR3 length equals 12 residues. The germline V gene encodes CDR1 MNHNY and CDR2 SVGAGI (reference sequence). CDR3 protein: CASSSGLSEAFF.

The rearrangement uses TRBV15 and TRBJ2-1; TCRdb names TRBD1, which stays unverified in the absence of DNA. Germline V gene data show CDR1 as LNHNV and CDR2 as YYDKDF (reference sequence). There are 12 residues in the CDR3. The CDR3 reads CATSSRGYEQFF.

This sequence joins TRBV7-9 and TRBJ2-7; the D call of TRBD2 rests on TCRdb alone, since no DNA is present to check it. This CDR3 is built from 16 residues. Germline loops: CDR1 SEHNR, CDR2 FQNEAQ (reference sequence). CDR3 protein: CASSLGRGLAAYEQYF.

V and J are TRBV29-1 and TRBJ2-7; TCRdb's assignment of TRBD1 cannot be checked, as there is no DNA. Germline loops: CDR1 SQVTM, CDR2 ANQGSEA. CDR3 length: 14 amino acids. CDR3 amino acids: CSVIGTADSYEQYF.

The gene calls are TRBV9 and TRBJ2-7. This CDR3 is built from 15 residues. The germline gives CDR1 SGDLS, CDR2 YYNGEE. The CDR3 protein is CASSPVLSTSYEQYF.

This clonotype ranks as medium-sized in terms of frequency. The chain employs TRBV6-5 and TRBJ2-1; no DNA is available, so the TRBD2 call from TCRdb remains unchecked. Per germline, CDR1 MNHEY and CDR2 SVGAGI. The CDR3 sequence is 14 residues long. The CDR3 sequence: CASTGTSGYNEQFF.

The chain combines TRBV7-6 with TRBJ2-7; TCRdb lists TRBD1, though no DNA is available to test this call. This CDR3 region has 13 residues. Germline V gene lookup returns CDR1 SGHVS and CDR2 FNYEAQ. This CDR3 is CASSPPGPSEQYF.

This rearrangement joins TRBV9 to TRBJ2-7. Germline CDR1 and CDR2: SGDLS and YYNGEE. The CDR3 covers 13 residues. The CDR3 reads CASSVADTSEQYF.

The V and J genes are TRBV29-1 and TRBJ2-7; TCRdb lists TRBD1, though no DNA is available to test this call. CDR1 and CDR2 from the germline V gene are SQVTM and ANQGSEA. CDR3 length equals 12 residues. The CDR3 is CSVVDRGYEQYF.

This clonotype is identified as medium-sized (0.01 to 0.1%) from frequency. The chain recombines TRBV29-1 with TRBJ1-3; TCRdb picks TRBD1, but there is no DNA to check that call. The length of the CDR3 is 17 residues. CDR1 and CDR2 (germline): SQVTM, ANQGSEA. The CDR3 is CSVSGTGRASSGNTIYF. Supplemented by reference TRBV29-1 and TRBJ1-3, the full variable domain reads SAVISQKPSRDICQRGTSLTIQCQVDSQVTMMFWYRQQPGQSLTLIATANQGSEATYESGFVIDKFPISRPNLTFSTLTVSNMSPEDSSIYLCSVSGTGRASSGNTIYFGEGSWLTVV.

The rearrangement joins TRBV7-9 to TRBJ1-2. Germline CDR1 and CDR2: SEHNR and FQNEAQ (reference sequence). The CDR3 extends over 14 amino acids. CDR3 amino acids: CASSFEEANYGYTF.

This chain connects TRBV29-1 to TRBJ2-7; TCRdb calls TRBD1, which cannot be checked without DNA. Per the germline V gene, CDR1 is SQVTM and CDR2 is ANQGSEA. This CDR3 spans 16 amino acids. The CDR3 is CSVEDLVRGVYNEQFF.

This chain links TRBV4-3 with TRBJ2-1; there is no DNA to check the TCRdb D call of TRBD1. The CDR3 totals 15 residues. CDR1 is LGHNA, CDR2 YSLEER, per germline. The CDR3 region is CASSQEYGGYNEQFF.

This chain links TRBV6-2 or TRBV6-3 with TRBJ2-7. The CDR3 totals 15 residues. Germline assignment: CDR1 MNHEY and CDR2 SVGEGT. CDR3 region: CASSYSMAASHEQYF.